The present entry profiles one TCR beta chain with its context. Its antigen is unidentified. The J segment lost 5 bases and the V segment lost 6 bases, leaving 4 bases of the junction unmatched. CDR3 length equals 13 residues. This record belongs to a study of T cell responses to AZD1222 COVID-19 vaccine. Study-level findings and limits: Possibly, clonal diversity was underestimated; donors were largely white British and included more females. Baseline testing showed seropositivity in only six AZD1222 recipients.

Produced via immunoSEQ multiplex PCR; TCRdb's table is partial and in-frame only. The sample lists roughly 130,000 clones, about nine tenths occurring once. This chain links TRBV12-3 or TRBV12-4 with TRBJ2-1, with 7 bases that match TRBD2. This material consisted of peripheral blood, taken on day 0 of AZD1222 vaccination. This TCR was sampled from an adult in good health. The chain's CDR3 is CASRERDHNEQFF. The DNA of the CDR3 is TGTGCCAGCAGGGAGCGGGACCACAATGAGCAGTTCTTC.